This record covers a single TCR beta chain. Its antigen remains unidentified. Base-call qualities are not available, and no considerably larger clone is one nucleotide away. Germline trimming: 5 bases from V, 0 bases from J; junction bases outside gene matches: 4. CDR1 and CDR2 are drawn from the germline V gene: MNHEY, SVGEGT. Spanning cysteine to phenylalanine, the CDR3 consists of 15 amino acids. Kept here is only the CDR3 DNA, which spans 45 bases and is read in frame from base 1. The data originate from a study of blood T cell repertoires in COVID-19 (dated by TCRdb to 2018 to 2021). With regard to the full study: Samples covering the acute and convalescent phases of COVID-19 were provided by collaborators in the United States, Italy and Spain. The repertoires were released in a freely available public database meant as a resource for research on the immune response to SARS-CoV-2. Where available, HLA class I and class II types were obtained from metadata supplied by the sample provider rather than from assay-based typing. Samples were obtained from the ongoing ImmuneRACE study (first 160 participants) and from about 1,300 subjects provided by 6 global collaborators. Nearly every sample came with metadata listing a de-identified subject ID, COVID-19 status, age in years and sex. The dataset comprised deeply sampled blood TCRbeta repertoires from subjects exposed to, actively infected with, or recovered from COVID-19. The prospective study material was composed of cDNA or gDNA derived from T cells, B-cell-depleted T cells, or PBMCs. Points the paper makes about the study in general: Clinical and demographic metadata were provided uncurated, with the amount varying by source and participant.

TCRbeta CDR3 regions were amplified from genomic DNA by means of the immunoSEQ Assay, a bias-controlled multiplex PCR. Under the source paper's analysis protocol: Nucleated cell counts per sample were estimated from amplification of reference gene primers within the assay. To quantify the absolute abundance of each unique TCRbeta CDR3 rearrangement, sequence reads were collapsed and filtered. Productive Simpson clonality was computed per sample as the square root of Simpson's diversity index over productive rearrangements. The table was pulled from immuneACCESS by TCRdb, which kept in-frame rearrangements only. Such tables lose some clones; where checked, under half of the loss comes from unresolved V genes, and the rest has no known cause. That table furnishes V, J and clone size, whereas the DNA furnished D and trimming. Recorded for this sample are about 240,000 clones; 86% of them occurred a single time. Approximately 13% of the sample is in the top ten clones.

Each collaborating institution followed its own protocols to collect whole blood in K2EDTA tubes. For TCRbeta analysis, collaborators shipped samples in one of three forms: frozen whole blood, isolated PBMCs, or DNA extracted from either of those sample types. The chain joins TRBV6-2 or TRBV6-3 to TRBJ1-1, with TRBD1 matching 9 junction bases. The receptor's source is a man older than 75 with acute or convalescent COVID-19. Sequencing input: peripheral blood. The CDR3 reads CASSRNRGLNTEAFF. The DNA is as follows: TGTGCCAGCAGTCGTAACAGGGGGCTGAACACTGAAGCTTTCTTT.